Below are 5 T cell receptor beta chains sequenced from a single sample in a study of blood T cell repertoires in COVID-19. TCRdb's copy holds only in-frame clones and misses some; the assay was immunoSEQ multiplex PCR. The data hold fewer than 700,000 clones, with roughly 91% observed a single time. Material for sequencing was peripheral blood. Receptors originate from a woman aged 45-65 years with COVID-19, enrolled during active disease.

The chain employs TRBV6-5 and TRBJ2-7; 7 bases align to TRBD1. After removal of 6 bases from V and 3 bases from J, the junction contained 5 bases not matched to a gene. The CDR3 covers 13 residues. Germline-derived CDR1 and CDR2 are MNHEY and SVGAGI. The DNA of the CDR3 is TGTGCCAGCAGCCTCGACAGGGACTACGAGCAGTACTTC. Amino acids: CASSLDRDYEQYF.

Remarks on this clone: Other DNA sequences in the same sample also yield this CDR3. This chain connects TRBV9 to TRBJ2-7, with a possible D match to TRBD2 (7 bases). Trimming took off 2 bases at V and 2 bases at J, with 11 bases between the two ends. The CDR3 extends over 14 amino acids. Germline V gene sequence: CDR1 SGDLS, CDR2 YYNGEE. Written as DNA, the CDR3 is TGTGCCAGCAGCGTGGGAGGGGGGACCTACGAGCAGTACTTC. Translated: CASSVGGGTYEQYF.

This chain links TRBV21-1 with TRBJ2-1; TRBD2, the table's D call, lacks a check against the DNA. TRBV21-1 is noted as a pseudogene. CDR3 size: 17 residues. Written as DNA, the CDR3 is TGTGCCAGCAGCAAAGTGCGTCGGTTGGTGTCCTACAATGAGCAGTTCTTC. This sequence encodes CASSKVRRLVSYNEQFF.

This chain connects TRBV6-1 to TRBJ2-3; 8 bases match TRBD2. Germline loops: CDR1 MNHNS, CDR2 SASEGT. Losses at the gene ends were 2 bases for V and 2 bases for J; bases not matched to a gene: 6. The CDR3 runs to 16 residues. The CDR3 reads CASSELSGGTTDTQYF. CDR3 nucleotides: TGTGCCAGCAGTGAACTGAGCGGGGGAACCACAGATACGCAGTATTTT.

The chain couples TRBV28 to TRBJ2-7, with TRBD1 identical over 7 bases. The CDR3 totals 16 residues. J gave up 0 bases and V 4 bases, and 9 bases lay outside the gene matches. CDR1 MDHEN and CDR2 SYDVKM come from the germline V gene. As DNA, the CDR3 is TGTGCCAGCAGTTCTATCGGACAGGTCTCCTCCTACGAGCAGTACTTC. This sequence encodes CASSSIGQVSSYEQYF.